Below, 14 T cell receptor beta chains from the same sample are listed, as sequenced in a study of cytomegalovirus exposure and HLA in healthy donors (dated by TCRdb to 2017 to 2019). Library preparation used the immunoSEQ multiplex PCR assay. A mixture of 60 forward primers for TCR Vbeta segments and 13 reverse primers for TCR Jbeta segments was used in the multiplex PCR. TCRdb obtained this table from immuneACCESS and retained in-frame rearrangements with V and J assigned. These tables miss some clones; where compared with another copy, unresolved V genes account for less than half of the shortfall, and the remainder is unexplained. Across this sample there are tens of thousands of clones, with more than 65% seen only once. About a tenth of the sample is in the top ten clones. Sequences were obtained from PBMCs. The source is a human donor in good health.

The chain links TRBV7-9 to TRBJ2-5; 7 bases are a match to TRBD2. CDR1 and CDR2 from the germline V gene are SEHNR and FQNEAQ (reference sequence). This CDR3 has 15 amino acids. Germline trimming cut 5 bases from V and 5 bases from J; bases unmatched to any gene: 11. CDR3 sequence: CASSLLGGTGETQYF. The CDR3 DNA follows: TGTGCCAGCAGCCTCCTGGGGGGGACCGGGGAGACCCAGTACTTC. The full variable domain, rest sourced from reference TRBV7-9 and TRBJ2-5, is DTGVSQNPRHKITKRGQNVTFRCDPISEHNRLYWYRQTLGQGPEFLTYFQNEAQLEKSRLLSDRFSAERPKGSFSTLEIQRTEQGDSAMYLCASSLLGGTGETQYFGPGTRLLVL.

V and J are TRBV5-6 and TRBJ2-3; 7 bases agree with TRBD2. Germline trimming cut 7 bases from V and 0 bases from J; bases unmatched to any gene: 8. This CDR3 region has 15 residues. Germline CDR1 and CDR2: SGHDT and YYEEEE. The CDR3 sequence: CASYSLAYSTDTQYF. The CDR3, as DNA: TGTGCCAGCTATTCACTAGCGTACAGCACAGATACGCAGTATTTT.

This clone was seen only once. The V gene is TRBV6-1, the J gene TRBJ1-1; D gene unclear. CDR3 length: 14 residues. Trimming removed 4 bases from V and 1 base from J, with 10 bases in between. From germline, CDR1 is MNHNS and CDR2 SASEGT. The CDR3 sequence is CASSVRVKNTEAFF. Written as DNA, the CDR3 is TGTGCCAGCAGTGTCCGGGTCAAGAACACTGAAGCTTTCTTT.

The chain carries TRBV4-1 and TRBJ1-6; TRBD1 might be the D (5 bases). V gave up 2 bases and J gave up 2 bases, with 10 bases separating them. Germline V CDR1 and CDR2: MGHRA, YSYEKL. This CDR3 is built from 16 residues. CDR3 protein: CASSQWRGAYNSPLHF. In DNA, the CDR3 is TGCGCCAGCAGCCAATGGAGGGGCGCCTATAATTCACCCCTCCACTTT.

This chain connects TRBV19 to TRBJ1-6; D gene ambiguous. The germline V and J ends were trimmed by 4 bases and 7 bases, with 5 bases remaining between them. Germline lookup yields CDR1 LNHDA and CDR2 SQIVND (reference sequence). The CDR3 covers 12 residues. In DNA form, the CDR3 reads TGTGCCAGTAGTACACAGAATTCACCCCTCCACTTT. Translating gives CASSTQNSPLHF.

The rearrangement joins TRBV19 to TRBJ1-5; no clear D. Trimming shortened V by 5 bases and J by 5 bases, and 13 bases separated the two germline ends. CDR1 is LNHDA and CDR2 is SQIVND in the germline V gene (reference sequence). The CDR3 spans 14 residues. CDR3 in amino acids: CASSDRTRDQPQHF. In DNA form, the CDR3 reads TGTGCCAGTAGTGATCGGACGAGGGATCAGCCCCAGCATTTT.

CDR3: CACGRGIGELFF. In DNA, the CDR3 is TGTGCCTGCGGAAGGGGGATCGGGGAGCTGTTTTTT. The rearrangement links TRBV2 to TRBJ2-2; weak D call: TRBD1 (6 bases). CDR1 is SNHLY and CDR2 is FYNNEI in the germline V gene. The CDR3 is made up of 12 amino acids. Trimming cost V 11 bases and J 7 bases, with 14 bases left between them.

The chain carries TRBV7-2 and TRBJ2-5, with 9 bases lining up with TRBD1. Germline V gene data show CDR1 as SGHTA and CDR2 as FQGNSA. The V gene end was trimmed by 5 bases and the J gene end by 2 bases; junction bases not matched to a gene: 6. The CDR3 spans 15 residues. CDR3 DNA: TGTGCCAGCAGCAGCGGACAGGGGAGGCAAGAGACCCAGTACTTC. Its protein product is CASSSGQGRQETQYF.

This rearrangement joins TRBV28 to TRBJ1-1; D ambiguous. Germline V gene lookup returns CDR1 MDHEN and CDR2 SYDVKM. CDR3 length: 11 residues. V was trimmed by 8 bases and J by 4 bases, leaving 8 bases between them. Here the CDR3 DNA reads TGTGCCAGCCTCCTAGGCACTGAAGCTTTCTTT. Translating it yields CASLLGTEAFF. The whole variable domain, filled in from reference TRBV28 and TRBJ1-1, reads DVKVTQSSRYLVKRTGEKVFLECVQDMDHENMFWYRQDPGLGLRLIYFSYDVKMKEKGDIPEGYSVSREKKERFSLILESASTNQTSMYLCASLLGTEAFFGQGTRLTVV.

The chain combines TRBV9 with TRBJ1-1, with 9 bases lining up with TRBD1. Germline loops: CDR1 SGDLS, CDR2 YYNGEE. This CDR3 region has 15 residues. After removal of 0 bases from V and 5 bases from J, the junction contained 5 bases not matched to a gene. The CDR3 reads CASSVDGQGRTEAFF. CDR3 bases: TGTGCCAGCAGCGTAGACGGACAGGGGAGGACTGAAGCTTTCTTT.

A few counts support this clone. The chain employs TRBV5-5 and TRBJ1-2; D not resolved. CDR3 length: 12 amino acids. V lost 2 bases and J 2 bases, leaving 4 bases between the germline ends. Looked up from germline, CDR1 is SGHKS and CDR2 is YYEKEE (reference sequence). CDR3: CASSFQNYGYTF. The CDR3, as DNA: TGTGCCAGCAGCTTCCAGAACTATGGCTACACCTTC.

The chain recombines TRBV7-6 with TRBJ2-7, with D tentatively TRBD2 (6 bases). The CDR3 extends over 13 amino acids. V was clipped by 6 bases and J by 0 bases, with 9 bases between them. Germline CDR1 SGHVS, CDR2 FNYEAQ. The CDR3 DNA reads as TGTGCCAGCAGTAGGGACTCCTCCTACGAGCAGTACTTC. It codes for CASSRDSSYEQYF. Complete variable domain (other parts from reference TRBV7-6 and TRBJ2-7): GAGVSQSPRYKVTKRGQDVALRCDPISGHVSLYWYRQALGQGPEFLTYFNYEAQQDKSGLPNDRFSAERPEGSISTLTIQRTEQRDSAMYRCASSRDSSYEQYFGPGTRLTVT.

The CDR3 DNA follows: TGTGCCAGCAGCTTTTATTCCCCTAGGAGCAATGAGCAGTTCTTC. Encoded protein: CASSFYSPRSNEQFF. The V and J genes are TRBV7-2 and TRBJ2-1; D ambiguous. CDR1 is SGHTA, CDR2 FQGNSA, per germline. The V end lost 3 bases, the J end lost 6 bases, and 15 bases lay between the germline ends. The CDR3 contains 15 residues.

This clone was counted a single time. The gene calls are TRBV6-4 and TRBJ1-2, with a tentative D call TRBD1 (5 bases). This CDR3 contains 14 residues. CDR1 and CDR2 from the germline V gene are MRHNA and SNTAGT. V was shortened by 5 bases and J by 4 bases, with 14 bases between the two germline ends. DNA for the CDR3: TGTGCCAGCAGTTCCAGGGTTATCCCCTATGGCTACACCTTC. It specifies CASSSRVIPYGYTF.